The present T cell receptor (beta chain) was sequenced within a study of blood T cell repertoires in COVID-19. Study summary: Italy, Spain and the United States were the sources of the convalescent and acute COVID-19 samples.

The repertoire was sequenced with immunoSEQ multiplex PCR; TCRdb's copy has only in-frame clones and lacks some. The sample carries approximately 170,000 clones, 88% recorded once. V dropped 0 bases and J dropped 3 bases, with 5 bases sitting between them. Per the germline V gene, CDR1 is WSHSY and CDR2 is SAAADI. The CDR3 extends over 13 amino acids. The study assigned cohorts using participant-reported clinical history. Recovered participants had two consecutive negative NP/OP PCR tests, healthcare professional clearance, or symptom resolution. Sequencing used PBMCs or T cells enriched from blood (not recorded which). The receptor was isolated from a woman aged 18 to 35 who had recovered from COVID-19. V usage is TRBV10-2 and J usage is TRBJ1-2; the D is unclear. The CDR3 is CASSESRDYGYTF. In nucleotides, the CDR3 is TGCGCCAGCAGTGAGTCTAGAGACTATGGCTACACCTTC.